What follows describes a single T cell receptor beta chain. The antigen remains undetermined. With UMI labels, 5' RACE was used to prepare the TRB cDNA libraries. From the 5' RACE reads, TCRdb lists one entry per CDR3 protein and no DNA. This sample's table reports tens of thousands of distinct CDR3 sequences. This sample was included in a study of CXCR3-negative and CXCR3-positive naive CD8 T cells. Study-level background: Overall TRB read output was about 135 million, and each library contained about 1.5 +/- 0.3 million reads. Study-level results: CXCR3-expressing naive cells carried TRB CDR3s more hydrophobic than those of CXCR3-negative naive cells.

The sequence came from a human donor in good health. Some clones in this sample may be carry-over from other donors' samples. The sequenced material came from naive CXCR3- CD8+ T cells from blood. Subset defined: CD45RO-CCR7+CD27+CD95- naive CD8+ T cells lacking CXCR3 (TNR3-).

Here the CDR3 reads CASSQDRDPLHF. The V gene is TRBV4-2, the J gene TRBJ1-6. In germline, CDR1 is LGHNA, CDR2 YNFKEQ. The CDR3 is 12 amino acids.